This T cell receptor beta chain was recovered during a study of graft-versus-host responses after intestinal transplantation. About the study: Each patient got anti-thymocyte globulin induction, then tacrolimus and steroids for roughly 3 years.

Generated by immunoSEQ multiplex PCR, the TCRdb table keeps only in-frame clones and is missing some. The sample lists under 20,000 clones; under 45% were seen once. The study, taken as a whole, reports: High graft-versus-host to host-versus-graft T cell clonal ratios marked allografts of patients with graft-donor macrochimerism.

Plating combined roughly 200,000 CFSE-labeled responder cells with roughly 200,000 irradiated, violet-dye-labeled stimulator cells. The V end lost 7 bases, the J end lost 4 bases, and 6 bases lay between the germline ends. CDR1 SGHNT and CDR2 YYREEE come from the germline V gene (reference sequence). CDR3 length: 11 residues. This clonotype originated in a human patient who received an intestinal transplant. The material was alloreactive CD8+ T cells from a mixed lymphocyte reaction culture, obtained before intestinal transplant. The subset: CFSE-low proliferating T cells sorted from approximately 6-day pre-transplant mixed lymphocyte reaction (GvH or HvG direction). The chain carries TRBV5-4 and TRBJ2-1, with D uncertain. CDR3 residues: CASHRYNEQFF. DNA of the CDR3: TGTGCCAGCCACCGATACAATGAGCAGTTCTTC.